This section outlines one TCR beta chain sequence together with its context. Its antigen is currently unknown. This record comes from a study of regulatory T cells in long-lasting Graves disease. The trim removed 2 bases at V and 8 bases at J, leaving 4 bases unmatched. The CDR3 runs 13 residues. In germline, CDR1 is SEHNR, CDR2 FQNEAQ (reference sequence). HTBI primers from iRepertoire and Arm-PCR of CDR3 regions yielded the TCR beta libraries. MiXCR was run by TCRdb on the multiplex PCR reads, yielding one entry per CDR3 protein. The repertoire holds a few hundred thousand distinct CDR3 sequences, roughly a sixth seen once, with 25% to 30% in the top ten. Study-wide results and limits: TCR diversity was lower in persistent than newly diagnosed Graves' disease. Newly diagnosed disease favored TRBV20-1 and TRBJ2-1 over persistent disease.

Time point in this sample: newly diagnosed GD, antithyroid drugs for less than 3 months. There was RNA extracted from PBMCs, and the TCR library was made from it. Patients of an endocrinology department in Xi'an, China, were included. The data also belong to a second study, concerning T cells in Graves' hyperthyroidism and ophthalmopathy. From that second work: No ophthalmopathy progression within 18 months constituted stable Graves' hyperthyroidism.

V usage is TRBV7-9 and J usage is TRBJ1-2, with 8 positions matching TRBD1. This clonotype was obtained from a man aged 35-49 years with Graves disease. Sample: peripheral blood mononuclear cells (PBMCs), taken at new diagnosis, from a patient treated with antithyroid drugs. The chain's CDR3 is CASSLPGGYGYTF. As DNA, the CDR3 is TGTGCCAGCAGCTTACCAGGGGGCTACGGCTACACCTTC.